This T cell receptor beta chain was captured by sequencing in a study of T cell repertoires in cytomegalovirus infection. Across the study: Use of recently identified HLA-C-restricted and well-studied HLA-B-restricted CMV epitopes was part of the study. Matching HLA type and CMV infection were both indicated by public TCR beta signatures. Study-wide results and caveats: Cumulative frequency of public TCR beta families picked out carriers of CMV plus the relevant HLA.

TCRdb re-called the reads through MiXCR, storing one row per CDR3 protein. The data contain 450,000 to 550,000 distinct CDR3 sequences, about 42% of them seen just once; the ten biggest clones take up 40% to 50%. Turning to this clonotype: The antigen is undetermined.

Trimming removed 3 bases at V and 6 bases at J, with 12 bases between. This CDR3 has 14 amino acids. The germline CDR1 and CDR2 sequences are SGHTA and FQGTGA. The chain employs TRBV7-3 and TRBJ2-1; tentative D call: TRBD2 (7 bases). The clonotype comes from a human donor in good health (CMV status not recorded). Some clones in this sample may be carry-over from other donors' samples. Source: cultured PBMCs, taken from culture after CMV antigen stimulation. The CDR3 DNA is TGTGCCAGCAGCTTTGGGGGGGGGCCCAATGAGCAGTTCTTC. It specifies CASSFGGGPNEQFF. Variable domain in full (rest from reference TRBV7-3 and TRBJ2-1): GAGVSQTPSNKVTEKGKYVELRCDPISGHTALYWYRQSLGQGPEFLIYFQGTGAADDSGLPNDRFFAVRPEGSVSTLKIQRTERGDSAVYLCASSFGGGPNEQFFGPGTRLTVL.